Listed here is a single T cell receptor beta chain. The target antigen is unknown. These data originate in a study of T cell responses to AZD1222 COVID-19 vaccine. TCRdb keeps only in-frame clones here, not all; method: immunoSEQ multiplex PCR. The data contain about 67,000 clones, 80% to 85% of them seen just once; the ten biggest clones take up about 20%. Between the trimmed V and J ends, which lost 11 bases and 2 bases, there was a span of 15 bases. Germline CDR1 is SEHNR and CDR2 is FQNEAQ (reference sequence). The CDR3 loop spans 13 amino acids. General observations from the study: Clonal diversity may have been underestimated, and the donors were mostly white British, with more females than males. The breadth and depth of Spike-specific TCRs increased once two AZD1222 doses had been given. Sampling that yielded the repertoires occurred only after the peak T cell response.

Sequenced material: peripheral blood, taken on day 0 of AZD1222 vaccination. This TCR derives from an adult in good health. The rearrangement links TRBV7-9 to TRBJ1-1; D may be TRBD1 (5 bases). CDR3 residues: CAWEGRGNTEAFF. CDR3 nucleotides: TGTGCCTGGGAGGGACGGGGCAACACTGAAGCTTTCTTT. Filled out from reference TRBV7-9 and TRBJ1-1, the complete variable domain reads DTGVSQNPRHKITKRGQNVTFRCDPISEHNRLYWYRQTLGQGPEFLTYFQNEAQLEKSRLLSDRFSAERPKGSFSTLEIQRTEQGDSAMYLCAWEGRGNTEAFFGQGTRLTVV.